One and the same sample provided the 21 T cell receptor beta chains below, sequenced in a study of blood T cells in healthy people across ages. Using a J-beta primer mix together with a sample-barcoded 5' primer, a second PCR was run for 7 to 11 cycles. TCRdb reanalysed the 5' RACE reads using MiXCR and keeps one entry per CDR3 protein. In the table there are more than 1,400,000 distinct CDR3 sequences, around 42% of which are singletons. Source material: blood. These receptors originate from a woman younger than 30 in good health.

This clonotype occurred a few times. This chain joins TRBV20-1 and TRBJ1-2; 7 positions agree with TRBD1. J gave up 4 bases and V 7 bases, and 12 bases lay outside the gene matches. This CDR3 has 14 residues. Germline V lookup: CDR1 DFQATT, CDR2 SNEGSKA (reference sequence). CDR3 sequence: CSGLYRQGPYGYTF. Here the CDR3 DNA reads TGCAGTGGTCTTTATCGACAGGGCCCCTATGGCTACACCTTC.

A single count supports this clonotype. This rearrangement joins TRBV20-1 to TRBJ2-5; 7 bases line up with TRBD1. V lost 6 bases to trimming and J lost 5 bases; unmatched junction nucleotides: 12. Looked up from germline, CDR1 is DFQATT and CDR2 is SNEGSKA (reference sequence). The length of the CDR3 is 14 residues. The CDR3 spells CSARQGGSSETQYF. CDR3 coding DNA: TGCAGTGCCAGACAGGGTGGTTCAAGTGAGACCCAGTACTTC.

The chain combines TRBV2 with TRBJ2-7, with D perhaps given as TRBD1 or TRBD2 (5 bases each). There are 14 residues in the CDR3. From germline, CDR1 is SNHLY and CDR2 FYNNEI. V was shortened by 7 bases and J by 2 bases, with 15 bases between the two germline ends. The chain's CDR3 is CASTGGGAPYEQYF. Written as DNA, the CDR3 is TGTGCCAGCACGGGTGGGGGTGCCCCCTACGAGCAGTACTTC.

The chain employs TRBV6-2 or TRBV6-3 and TRBJ1-1; D not resolved. Germline CDR1 and CDR2: MNHEY and SVGEGT. The CDR3 has 17 amino acids. V was clipped by 6 bases and J by 3 bases, with 23 bases between them. CDR3 protein: CASRNPELYREDTEAFF. The CDR3 DNA reads TGTGCCAGCAGAAACCCCGAACTCTACAGAGAGGACACTGAAGCTTTCTTT.

This clonotype was recorded a few times. The CDR3 is CASSLRGLANVLTF. CDR3 DNA: TGTGCCAGCAGCTTACGGGGTCTGGCCAACGTCCTGACTTTC. The J gene is TRBJ2-6, the V gene TRBV11-1, with a weak D call TRBD2 (5 bases). Deletions cut 2 bases from V and 6 bases from J, with 8 bases between. CDR1 is SGHAT, CDR2 FQDESV, per germline (reference sequence). The CDR3 consists of 14 residues.

V is TRBV6-6 and J is TRBJ2-5; D possibly corresponds to TRBD2 (7 bases). Germline V gives CDR1 MNHNY, CDR2 SVGAGI (reference sequence). This CDR3 has 16 residues. Trimming took 2 bases from V and 1 from J, leaving 14 bases between them. The DNA of the CDR3 is TGTGCCAGCAGTTACCACGGCGGGGGCCTCCAAGAGACCCAGTACTTC. Protein sequence: CASSYHGGGLQETQYF.

J is TRBJ2-1 and V is TRBV12-3 or TRBV12-4, with 11 bases matching TRBD1. This CDR3 comprises 15 residues. Germline trimming cut 2 bases from V and 8 bases from J; bases unmatched to any gene: 5. The CDR3 is CASSLSRTGGDEQFF. CDR3 sequence (DNA): TGTGCCAGCAGTTTATCCAGGACAGGGGGCGATGAGCAGTTCTTC.

The chain uses TRBV10-3 and TRBJ2-5; no clear D. The length of the CDR3 is 11 residues. Trimming removed 4 bases from V and 11 bases from J, with 11 bases in between. CDR1 is ENHRY and CDR2 is SYGVKD in the germline V gene. The CDR3 spells CAISADNEQYF. The CDR3 DNA is TGTGCCATCAGTGCAGATAATGAGCAGTACTTC.

The rearrangement uses TRBV6-1 and TRBJ2-7; D possibly uses TRBD1 or TRBD2 (5 bases each). Per the germline V gene, CDR1 is MNHNS and CDR2 is SASEGT. V lost 5 bases and J lost 4, with 21 bases in between. CDR3 length: 16 amino acids. The CDR3 DNA sequence: TGTGCCAGCAGTCGCAGCGGACAAAGATCCGGGTACGAGCAGTACTTC. Translation: CASSRSGQRSGYEQYF.

The chain has TRBV6-5 and TRBJ2-7; tentatively, D is TRBD2 (7 bases). Germline V gene lookup returns CDR1 MNHEY and CDR2 SVGAGI. With 8 bases removed from V and 7 bases from J, the gap between germline ends came to 24 bases. CDR3 size: 15 residues. The CDR3 DNA reads TGTGCCAGCGGCCAAGGGGGGGGGCGTATGTATGAGCAGTACTTC. Protein sequence: CASGQGGGRMYEQYF.

The J gene is TRBJ2-3, the V gene TRBV12-5; tentative D call: TRBD1 (5 bases). The germline V and J ends were trimmed by 1 base and 9 bases, with 11 bases remaining between them. Germline assignment: CDR1 LGHNT and CDR2 FRNRAP. The CDR3 has 13 amino acids. CDR3 amino acids: CASGLATEGTQYF. CDR3 DNA sequence: TGTGCTAGTGGTTTGGCGACAGAAGGCACGCAGTATTTT.

This clonotype has just a few counts. This chain joins TRBV20-1 and TRBJ2-5, with D tentatively TRBD2 (5 bases). The CDR3 has 13 residues. V lost 4 bases to trimming and J lost 5 bases, with 14 bases between them. The germline gives CDR1 DFQATT, CDR2 SNEGSKA (reference sequence). The CDR3 sequence: CSATLVRRETQYF. The CDR3 DNA sequence: TGCAGTGCTACTCTAGTACGGAGGGAGACCCAGTACTTC.

The V call is TRBV5-5, the J call TRBJ2-7; D might be TRBD2 (6 bases). Germline assignment: CDR1 SGHKS and CDR2 YYEKEE (reference sequence). V lost 4 bases and J 6 bases, leaving 20 bases between the germline ends. The CDR3 covers 15 residues. The CDR3: CASSPRLREDPEQYF. CDR3 bases: TGTGCCAGCAGCCCTCGCCTCAGGGAGGACCCCGAGCAGTACTTC.

This clonotype has just a few counts. The chain employs TRBV15 and TRBJ1-4, with 7 nucleotides matching TRBD1. The CDR3 has 14 amino acids. V was pared by 3 bases and J by 8 bases, with 6 bases of the junction left unmatched. Germline assignment: CDR1 LNHNV and CDR2 YYDKDF (reference sequence). CDR3 nucleotide sequence: TGTGCCACCAGCAGGACAGGGTCCGACGAAAAACTGTTTTTT. This encodes CATSRTGSDEKLFF.

V is TRBV20-1 and J is TRBJ2-5; 9 bases map to TRBD2. Trimming at V came to 5 bases and at J to 11 bases, leaving 15 bases not matched to a gene. Germline V CDR1 and CDR2: DFQATT, SNEGSKA (reference sequence). This CDR3 is 14 amino acids long. The CDR3 DNA follows: TGCAGTGCTCAGAGGGGCGGGGGGGCGAATGAGCAGTACTTC. It yields the protein CSAQRGGGANEQYF.

This clonotype turned up a few times. This sequence joins TRBV25-1 and TRBJ2-7; 9 bases are shared with TRBD1. Trimming cost V 4 bases and J 2 bases; bases outside gene matches: 6. CDR1 MGHDK and CDR2 SYGVNS come from the germline V gene. The CDR3 runs to 15 residues. Here the CDR3 DNA reads TGTGCCAGCAGTGTAGGGACAGGGACAGCCTACGAGCAGTACTTC. Translating gives CASSVGTGTAYEQYF.

The chain carries TRBV14 and TRBJ2-5; tentatively, D is TRBD2 (6 bases). Deletions cut 4 bases from V and 11 bases from J, with 23 bases between. There are 15 residues in the CDR3. Germline-derived CDR1 and CDR2 are SGHDN and FVKESK. CDR3 sequence (DNA): TGTGCCAGCAGCCGAGAACGGGGCGGGAACTATGAGCAGTACTTC. Protein: CASSRERGGNYEQYF.

V is TRBV6-6 and J is TRBJ1-5; 9 bases align to TRBD1. CDR3 length equals 14 residues. CDR1 MNHNY and CDR2 SVGAGI come from the germline V gene (reference sequence). The J segment lost 7 bases and the V segment lost 6 bases, leaving 7 bases of the junction unmatched. This CDR3 reads CASSHRGREQPQHF. CDR3 in DNA: TGTGCCAGCAGCCACAGGGGGCGGGAACAGCCCCAGCATTTT.

This clonotype was counted only a few times. The rearrangement joins TRBV27 to TRBJ2-7; 12 bases agree with TRBD2. The V segment lost 5 bases and the J segment 10 bases; nucleotides outside the gene matches: 9. The CDR3 contains 14 residues. Germline CDR1 and CDR2: MNHEY and SMNVEV (reference sequence). CDR3 sequence: CASSPLTSGGIQYF. The CDR3 DNA sequence: TGTGCCAGCAGTCCCTTGACTAGCGGGGGAATTCAGTACTTC.

About this clonotype itself: A much larger clone differs from this one at a single base, so this may be a read error. The chain uses TRBV10-3 and TRBJ1-5, with 8 bases lining up with TRBD1. The CDR3 is made up of 14 amino acids. Germline-derived CDR1 and CDR2 are ENHRY and SYGVKD. In DNA form, the CDR3 reads TGTGCCGTAGGGACAGGAGATAGCAAGCAGCCCCAGCATTTT. This encodes CAVGTGDSKQPQHF.

The chain joins TRBV20-1 to TRBJ2-2, with TRBD1 as a possible D gene (6 bases). Between the trimmed V and J ends, which lost 3 bases and 1 base, there was a span of 12 bases. This CDR3 is 15 amino acids long. Germline V gene lookup returns CDR1 DFQATT and CDR2 SNEGSKA (reference sequence). CDR3 protein: CSARNMGQNTGELFF. In DNA form, the CDR3 reads TGCAGTGCTAGGAACATGGGACAGAACACCGGGGAGCTGTTTTTT.